Each of the 32 T cell receptor beta chains below was sequenced from the same sample in a study of a mutant IDH1 vaccine in newly diagnosed glioma. Their target antigens are unknown. This sample's time point: week 5, during vaccination. The study gave 300 ug of mutant IDH1 20-mer peptide per vaccine dose, with topical imiquimod. The data were produced by immunoSEQ multiplex PCR, yet TCRdb's version contains in-frame clones alone and is incomplete. The sample lists tens of thousands of clones, about nine tenths occurring once. The sequencing here drew on peripheral blood mononuclear cells (PBMCs), taken from a glioma patient whose treatment included an IDH1 peptide vaccine. Receptor source: a woman aged 40 to 50 with glioma. Some clones in this sample may be carry-over from other donors' samples.

The genes are TRBV11-2 and TRBJ2-2; D not certain. Looked up from germline, CDR1 is SGHAT and CDR2 is FQNNGV. V lost 6 bases and J lost 4, with 6 bases in between. The CDR3 spans 12 residues. The CDR3 region is CASRLVTGELFF. The CDR3 bases are TGTGCCAGCAGGCTCGTCACCGGGGAGCTGTTTTTT.

The chain links TRBV7-2 to TRBJ2-3; TRBD2 agrees at 9 bases. The CDR3 loop spans 18 amino acids. Germline loops: CDR1 SGHTA, CDR2 FQGNSA. V lost 4 bases to trimming and J lost 1 base; unmatched junction nucleotides: 12. The chain's CDR3 is CASSWGDQRLAGTDTQYF. The CDR3 DNA is TGTGCCAGCAGCTGGGGGGACCAAAGACTAGCGGGCACAGATACGCAGTATTTT. The entire variable domain, with the rest obtained from reference TRBV7-2 and TRBJ2-3, is as follows: GAGVSQSPSNKVTEKGKDVELRCDPISGHTALYWYRQSLGQGLEFLIYFQGNSAPDKSGLPSDRFSAERTGGSVSTLTIQRTQQEDSAVYLCASSWGDQRLAGTDTQYFGPGTRLTVL.

This sequence joins TRBV19 and TRBJ1-4, with D possibly being TRBD1 (5 bases). The CDR3 covers 14 residues. V was clipped by 7 bases and J by 8 bases, with 17 bases between them. Germline CDR1 LNHDA, CDR2 SQIVND (reference sequence). The CDR3 spells CASTSSGLQEKLFF. In DNA form, the CDR3 reads TGTGCCAGTACATCCTCAGGGTTACAGGAAAAACTGTTTTTT.

This clone came up once. V and J are TRBV28 and TRBJ1-4; D unclear. The germline V and J ends were trimmed by 6 bases and 4 bases, with 12 bases remaining between them. From germline, CDR1 is MDHEN and CDR2 SYDVKM. The CDR3 spans 14 residues. CDR3 protein: CASSRGRLNEKLFF. The CDR3 DNA reads as TGTGCCAGCAGCCGAGGGCGCCTTAATGAAAAACTGTTTTTT.

This clone was counted once. CDR3 in amino acids: CASSLRTSGGAEQYF. The CDR3 DNA sequence: TGCGCCAGCAGCCTAAGGACTAGCGGGGGGGCCGAGCAGTACTTC. The chain carries TRBV4-1 and TRBJ2-7; TRBD2 matches at 15 bases. Germline assignment: CDR1 MGHRA and CDR2 YSYEKL. With V trimmed by 4 bases and J by 6 bases, 4 bases remained unmatched. The CDR3 runs 15 residues.

The chain recombines TRBV5-5 with TRBJ2-3; the match to TRBD1 covers 9 bases. Germline trimming cut 0 bases from V and 6 bases from J; bases unmatched to any gene: 8. CDR1 and CDR2 (germline): SGHKS, YYEKEE (reference sequence). The CDR3 is 16 residues long. CDR3 sequence reads: CASSLEYATGGDTQYF. CDR3 sequence (DNA): TGTGCCAGCAGCTTGGAGTACGCGACAGGGGGTGATACGCAGTATTTT.

This sequence joins TRBV5-1 and TRBJ2-2; D possibly corresponds to TRBD1 (6 bases). The germline V gene has CDR1 SGHRS and CDR2 YFSETQ. CDR3 length equals 14 residues. Trimming removed 0 bases at V and 7 bases at J, with 10 bases between. CDR3 region: CASSLDRAGGELFF. The CDR3 DNA follows: TGCGCCAGCAGCTTGGACAGGGCGGGCGGGGAGCTGTTTTTT.

The V gene is TRBV28, the J gene TRBJ1-3; D might be TRBD1 (5 bases). Germline V CDR1 and CDR2: MDHEN, SYDVKM. This CDR3 contains 16 residues. V was cut by 7 bases and J by 0 bases, with 16 bases left in between. CDR3 coding DNA: TGTGCCAGCAACCAGGGACCGGATCGCTCTGGAAACACCATATATTTT. Protein: CASNQGPDRSGNTIYF.

V usage is TRBV7-2 and J usage is TRBJ1-2, with D unresolved. V was trimmed by 3 bases and J by 6 bases, leaving 8 bases between them. The CDR3 runs to 12 residues. CDR1 and CDR2 (germline): SGHTA, FQGNSA. The CDR3 spells CASSFTRDGYTF. In nucleotides, the CDR3 is TGTGCCAGCAGCTTTACAAGGGATGGCTACACCTTC.

This rearrangement joins TRBV5-4 to TRBJ1-1; D not certain. V lost 4 bases, J lost 1 base, and 5 bases lay in between. Germline loops: CDR1 SGHNT, CDR2 YYREEE (reference sequence). The CDR3 has 12 residues. CDR3: CASSLWNTEAFF. The DNA for the CDR3 is TGTGCCAGCAGCCTGTGGAACACTGAAGCTTTCTTT.

The chain has TRBV7-2 and TRBJ1-3; D gene uncertain. Between the trimmed V and J ends, which lost 4 bases and 2 bases, there was a span of 9 bases. There are 14 residues in the CDR3. Looked up from germline, CDR1 is SGHTA and CDR2 is FQGNSA. CDR3 protein: CASSSPGAGNTIYF. The CDR3 DNA reads as TGTGCCAGCAGCTCACCCGGGGCTGGAAACACCATATATTTT.

The chain uses TRBV6-5 and TRBJ2-2; D is ambiguous. Germline CDR1 and CDR2: MNHEY and SVGAGI. V was clipped by 2 bases and J by 2 bases, with 12 bases between them. The CDR3 extends over 16 amino acids. The CDR3 coding sequence is TGTGCCAGCAGTTACCAGAACAATCGAAACACCGGGGAGCTGTTTTTT. Protein product: CASSYQNNRNTGELFF.

This clone was seen more than once but under ten times. The chain carries TRBV10-3 and TRBJ1-6; D is perhaps TRBD1 (6 bases). The CDR3 is made up of 14 amino acids. Germline assignment: CDR1 ENHRY and CDR2 SYGVKD. Deletions cut 2 bases from V and 11 bases from J, with 13 bases between. As DNA, the CDR3 is TGTGCCATCAGTGAGCCCAGGGGTAGTGCACCCCTCCACTTT. It is translated as CAISEPRGSAPLHF.

The V and J genes are TRBV10-1 and TRBJ2-7, with a tentative D call TRBD2 (6 bases). Trimming cost V 11 bases and J 3 bases, with 17 bases left between them. The germline V gene has CDR1 WNHNN and CDR2 SYGVQD (reference sequence). The length of the CDR3 is 13 residues. The CDR3 sequence: CARIPGGGYEQYF. The CDR3 DNA is TGCGCCCGCATCCCCGGGGGAGGCTACGAGCAGTACTTC.

This chain connects TRBV5-4 to TRBJ2-5; D possibly corresponds to TRBD1 (6 bases). The CDR3 consists of 13 residues. CDR1 and CDR2 from the germline V gene are SGHNT and YYREEE (reference sequence). V dropped 4 bases and J dropped 5 bases, with 12 bases sitting between them. Written as DNA, the CDR3 is TGTGCCAGCAGCCGAATAACAGGGGAGACCCAGTACTTC. It translates to CASSRITGETQYF.

J is TRBJ1-5 and V is TRBV4-1; weak D call: TRBD1 (5 bases). V was cut by 1 base and J by 7 bases, with 8 bases left in between. CDR1 and CDR2 from the germline V gene are MGHRA and YSYEKL. The CDR3 covers 13 residues. CDR3 region: CASSQASGQPQHF. As DNA, the CDR3 is TGCGCCAGCAGCCAAGCTTCAGGGCAGCCCCAGCATTTT.

The chain links TRBV28 to TRBJ1-1, with D possibly being TRBD1 (6 bases). CDR3 size: 14 residues. Germline assignment: CDR1 MDHEN and CDR2 SYDVKM. V lost 9 bases to trimming and J lost 1 base, with 15 bases between them. DNA for the CDR3: TGTGCCAGTACCACAGGGAGATGGAACACTGAAGCTTTCTTT. Protein product: CASTTGRWNTEAFF.

This sequence joins TRBV9 and TRBJ1-3; D gene ambiguous. Trimming cost V 3 bases and J 8 bases, with 3 bases left between them. The CDR3 covers 10 residues. From germline, CDR1 is SGDLS and CDR2 YYNGEE. The CDR3 sequence: CASSGDTIYF. For the CDR3, the DNA is TGTGCCAGCAGCGGGGACACCATATATTTT.

The rearrangement links TRBV7-9 to TRBJ1-1, with a tentative D call TRBD1 (5 bases). V was shortened by 6 bases and J by 1 base, with 12 bases between the two germline ends. Germline CDR1 SEHNR, CDR2 FQNEAQ (reference sequence). CDR3 length: 14 residues. The CDR3 region has the DNA TGTGCCAGCAGGCGTGGGACGGCGAACACTGAAGCTTTCTTT. Its translation is CASRRGTANTEAFF.

The chain couples TRBV27 to TRBJ2-5, with D uncertain. Germline V gives CDR1 MNHEY, CDR2 SMNVEV (reference sequence). The V end lost 6 bases, the J end lost 4 bases, and 21 bases lay between the germline ends. The CDR3 spans 16 residues. The CDR3 DNA reads as TGTGCCAGCAGCGCTACACTTGGCCTCGACGGAGAGACCCAGTACTTC. As protein: CASSATLGLDGETQYF.

The chain is built from TRBV5-4 and TRBJ2-7; possible D gene TRBD1, 6 bases. The CDR3 has 16 amino acids. With 0 bases removed from V and 3 bases from J, the gap between germline ends came to 16 bases. The germline gives CDR1 SGHNT, CDR2 YYREEE (reference sequence). The CDR3 is CASSLEDSPFHYEQYF. In DNA form, the CDR3 reads TGTGCCAGCAGCTTGGAGGACAGCCCATTCCACTACGAGCAGTACTTC.

V is TRBV9 and J is TRBJ2-1, with TRBD1 matching 7 bases. V lost 2 bases, J lost 6 bases, and 8 bases stayed unmatched. Germline-derived CDR1 and CDR2 are SGDLS and YYNGEE. The length of the CDR3 is 15 residues. The CDR3 loop is CASSVPTGSLNEQFF. The CDR3 DNA follows: TGTGCCAGCAGCGTCCCGACAGGGAGTCTCAATGAGCAGTTCTTC. Complete variable domain (other parts from reference TRBV9 and TRBJ2-1): DSGVTQTPKHLITATGQRVTLRCSPRSGDLSVYWYQQSLDQGLQFLIQYYNGEERAKGNILERFSAQQFPDLHSELNLSSLELGDSALYFCASSVPTGSLNEQFFGPGTRLTVL.

This chain connects TRBV28 to TRBJ2-7; D gene ambiguous. V was clipped by 3 bases and J by 4 bases, with 13 bases between them. This CDR3 is 14 amino acids long. Per germline, CDR1 MDHEN and CDR2 SYDVKM. The CDR3 DNA is TGTGCCAGCAGTTTGCCAGCTCTCCGATACGAGCAGTACTTC. Amino acid sequence: CASSLPALRYEQYF.

The J gene is TRBJ2-7, the V gene TRBV15; D perhaps matches TRBD2 (6 bases). Trimming took off 5 bases at V and 4 bases at J, with 15 bases between the two ends. The CDR3 spans 14 residues. Looked up from germline, CDR1 is LNHNV and CDR2 is YYDKDF (reference sequence). The CDR3 DNA sequence: TGTGCCACCAGCGGAGGGACGGGGCCGTACGAGCAGTACTTC. This translates into CATSGGTGPYEQYF.

The chain employs TRBV5-5 and TRBJ2-5; D is unclear. Germline V gives CDR1 SGHKS, CDR2 YYEKEE (reference sequence). The germline V and J ends were trimmed by 4 bases and 5 bases, with 12 bases remaining between them. The CDR3 is 13 residues long. The CDR3 DNA follows: TGTGCCAGCAGCCCCATGCTTAGGGAGACCCAGTACTTC. Its protein product is CASSPMLRETQYF.

J is TRBJ2-1 and V is TRBV28; maybe TRBD1 (6 bases). Per germline, CDR1 MDHEN and CDR2 SYDVKM. The CDR3 length is 14 residues. Trimming removed 8 bases from V and 0 bases from J, with 11 bases in between. The CDR3 here is CASEGQLSYNEQFF. Written as DNA, the CDR3 is TGTGCCAGCGAAGGACAGCTCTCCTACAATGAGCAGTTCTTC.

The gene calls are TRBV9 and TRBJ2-5; D is ambiguous. CDR1 and CDR2 (germline): SGDLS, YYNGEE. The V and J ends lost 5 bases and 5 bases respectively, with 16 bases between them. The CDR3 loop spans 14 amino acids. For the CDR3, the DNA is TGTGCCAGCAGGCCTGCGGACCACTGGGAGACCCAGTACTTC. Protein product: CASRPADHWETQYF. Drawing the rest from reference TRBV9 and TRBJ2-5, the complete variable domain is DSGVTQTPKHLITATGQRVTLRCSPRSGDLSVYWYQQSLDQGLQFLIQYYNGEERAKGNILERFSAQQFPDLHSELNLSSLELGDSALYFCASRPADHWETQYFGPGTRLLVL.

The chain is built from TRBV2 and TRBJ2-5; D call uncertain. The CDR3 has 11 amino acids. Germline CDR1 reads SNHLY; CDR2 reads FYNNEI. Trimming took 3 bases from V and 5 from J, leaving 4 bases between them. DNA for the CDR3: TGTGCCAGCAGTGAGTGGGAGACCCAGTACTTC. This codes for CASSEWETQYF.

V is TRBV28 and J is TRBJ1-6; tentatively, D is TRBD1 (6 bases). The CDR3 contains 15 residues. Germline V CDR1 and CDR2: MDHEN, SYDVKM. The V end was cut by 8 bases, the J end by 2 bases, with 13 bases between. CDR3 in DNA: TGTGCCAGCGCGATTCAGGGGCCCTATAATTCACCCCTCCACTTT. Amino acid sequence: CASAIQGPYNSPLHF.

The J gene is TRBJ2-7, the V gene TRBV29-1; perhaps TRBD2 as D (6 bases). V shed 1 base and J shed 2 bases, with 9 bases lying between them. Germline V lookup: CDR1 SQVTM, CDR2 ANQGSEA. The CDR3 has 13 residues. In DNA, the CDR3 is TGCAGCGTTGAAGTCGGGGGAACCTACGAGCAGTACTTC. It translates to CSVEVGGTYEQYF.

The chain carries TRBV21-1 and TRBJ1-5; the table's D call of TRBD1 was not tested on the DNA. TRBV21-1 corresponds to a pseudogene. This CDR3 has 16 residues. The chain's CDR3 is CASSCRLHWHHQPQHF. For the CDR3, the DNA is TGTGCCAGCAGTTGCAGGCTACATTGGCATCATCAGCCCCAGCATTTT.

The chain combines TRBV7-8 with TRBJ1-2; the D gene is possibly TRBD1 (5 bases). V lost 2 bases and J lost 1, with 5 bases in between. The length of the CDR3 is 13 residues. The V gene's germline CDR1 is SGHVS and CDR2 FQNEAQ. The CDR3 is CASSLRGNYGYTF. The CDR3 DNA is TGTGCCAGCAGCTTAAGGGGTAACTATGGCTACACCTTC.